This TCR beta chain originates from a study of blood T cells in healthy people across ages. Using a J-beta primer mix together with a sample-barcoded 5' primer, a second PCR was run for roughly 6 to 12 cycles. Each sample provided no less than 2.5 million CDR3-containing paired-end reads. One entry per CDR3 protein, called by TCRdb with MiXCR from the 5' RACE reads. This sample yields 700,000 or so distinct CDR3 sequences, of which approximately 40% are seen a single time; around 30% belongs to the top ten. Study-level findings and limits: The study found more naive CD4+ cells and higher diversity in long-lived than aged donors. Reliance upon unsorted PBMCs precluded definitive naive versus antigen-experienced comparison. Nothing was known about donor CMV status, and this possibly confounded expanded clonotype changes.

This clonotype was observed many times. What it binds is unknown. Deletions cut 0 bases from V and 4 bases from J, with 12 bases between. The CDR3 has 15 amino acids. The germline V gene encodes CDR1 LNHNV and CDR2 YYDKDF (reference sequence). The genes are TRBV15 and TRBJ1-2, with D possibly TRBD1 on 6 matching bases. This TCR derives from an elderly man in good health. Material: blood. The CDR3 sequence is CATSRDLDRPYGYTF. CDR3 nucleotides: TGTGCCACCAGCAGAGACCTTGACAGGCCCTATGGCTACACCTTC.